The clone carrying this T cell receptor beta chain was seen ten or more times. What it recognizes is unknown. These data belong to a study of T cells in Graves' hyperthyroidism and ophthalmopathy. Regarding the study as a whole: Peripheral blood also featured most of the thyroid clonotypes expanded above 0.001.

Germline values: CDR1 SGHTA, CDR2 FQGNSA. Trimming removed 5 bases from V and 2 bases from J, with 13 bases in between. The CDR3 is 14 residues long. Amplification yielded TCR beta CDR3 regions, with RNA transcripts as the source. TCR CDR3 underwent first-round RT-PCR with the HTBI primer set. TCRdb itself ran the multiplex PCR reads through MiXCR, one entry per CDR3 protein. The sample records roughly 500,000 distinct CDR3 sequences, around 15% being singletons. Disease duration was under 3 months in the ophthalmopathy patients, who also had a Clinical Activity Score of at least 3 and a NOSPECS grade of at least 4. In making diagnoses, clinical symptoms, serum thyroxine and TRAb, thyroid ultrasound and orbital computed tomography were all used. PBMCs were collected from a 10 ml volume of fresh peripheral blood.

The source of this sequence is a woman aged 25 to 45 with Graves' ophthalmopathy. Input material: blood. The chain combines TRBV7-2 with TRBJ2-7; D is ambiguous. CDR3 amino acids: CASSPLGRTYEQYF. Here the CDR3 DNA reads TGTGCCAGCAGCCCGTTGGGCAGAACCTACGAGCAGTACTTC.